A single sample gave rise to the 27 T cell receptor beta chains below, sequenced in a study of T cells in Graves' hyperthyroidism and ophthalmopathy. Using RNA transcripts as the source, TCR beta CDR3 regions were amplified. A first-round RT-PCR of the TCR CDR3 used the HTBI primer set. MiXCR was run by TCRdb on the multiplex PCR reads, yielding one entry per CDR3 protein. The sample has some 620,000 distinct CDR3 sequences; 15% to 20% are singletons. The sample comprised blood. These receptors were taken from a woman aged 25-40 years with Graves' hyperthyroidism.

The J gene is TRBJ1-1, the V gene TRBV12-3 or TRBV12-4; TRBD1 aligns across 7 bases. V dropped 5 bases and J dropped 3; count of bases not matched to a gene: 6. The CDR3 is 14 residues long. In DNA, the CDR3 is TGTGCCAGCAGTGGGAGACAGGGCCACACTGAAGCTTTCTTT. This codes for CASSGRQGHTEAFF.

This clonotype was observed at least ten times. The chain combines TRBV11-2 with TRBJ2-1, with 12 bases matching TRBD2. V lost 6 bases and J lost 12; bases outside the gene matches: 6. This CDR3 is built from 13 residues. Germline CDR1 SGHAT, CDR2 FQNNGV. CDR3 nucleotide sequence: TGTGCCAGCAGATCCCTAGCGGGAGGGGGGCAGTTCTTC. The encoded protein is CASRSLAGGGQFF.

This clonotype was seen at least ten times. This chain links TRBV29-1 with TRBJ2-5; the D gene could be TRBD1 or TRBD2 (6 bases each). The CDR3 runs to 13 residues. Trimming left V 4 bases short and J 4 bases short, with 13 bases between. The V gene's germline CDR1 is SQVTM and CDR2 ANQGSEA. CDR3 DNA sequence: TGCAGCGTTGCACGGGGGCAGTTAGAGACCCAGTACTTC. Translated, it gives CSVARGQLETQYF.

The chain combines TRBV7-9 with TRBJ1-4; D ambiguous. Per the germline V gene, CDR1 is SEHNR and CDR2 is FQNEAQ (reference sequence). This CDR3 spans 13 amino acids. The V end was cut by 5 bases, the J end by 8 bases, with 12 bases between. The CDR3 reads CASSQPAGEKLFF. DNA of the CDR3: TGTGCCAGCAGCCAACCGGCGGGGGAAAAACTGTTTTTT.

This clonotype was observed at least ten times. This rearrangement joins TRBV2 to TRBJ2-3; D is perhaps TRBD2 (6 bases). CDR3 size: 14 residues. Deletions cut 10 bases from V and 4 bases from J, with 18 bases between. From germline, CDR1 is SNHLY and CDR2 FYNNEI. CDR3 bases: TGTGCCACCTACTCGGGAGTGGGGGCAGATACGCAGTATTTT. As protein: CATYSGVGADTQYF.

At least ten counts were recorded for this clonotype. The chain is built from TRBV27 and TRBJ1-1; maybe TRBD1 (5 bases). Trimming took 1 base from V and 1 from J, leaving 7 bases between them. The CDR3 is made up of 14 amino acids. The germline gives CDR1 MNHEY, CDR2 SMNVEV (reference sequence). CDR3 sequence (DNA): TGTGCCAGCAGTTTATTTGACAGGAACACTGAAGCTTTCTTT. It encodes CASSLFDRNTEAFF.

This clonotype was found many times. This chain links TRBV3-1 with TRBJ2-1; D is possibly TRBD1 (5 bases). The CDR3 has 15 amino acids. The germline V gene has CDR1 LGHDT and CDR2 YNNKEL (reference sequence). Between the trimmed V and J ends, which lost 0 bases and 7 bases, there was a span of 13 bases. The CDR3 reads CASSQDRGRTNEQFF. The CDR3 DNA sequence: TGTGCCAGCAGCCAAGATAGGGGCCGTACTAATGAGCAGTTCTTC.

This clonotype was recorded once. This rearrangement joins TRBV7-2 to TRBJ2-2; no reliable D call. Germline V gene sequence: CDR1 SGHTA, CDR2 FQGNSA. The ends were cut back, 2 bases at V and 1 base at J, with 5 bases in the middle. The CDR3 sequence is 14 residues long. The CDR3 DNA sequence: TGTGCCAGCAGCTTAAAGAGGAACACCGGGGAGCTGTTTTTT. Translating it yields CASSLKRNTGELFF. The whole variable domain, filled in from reference TRBV7-2 and TRBJ2-2, reads GAGVSQSPSNKVTEKGKDVELRCDPISGHTALYWYRQSLGQGLEFLIYFQGNSAPDKSGLPSDRFSAERTGGSVSTLTIQRTQQEDSAVYLCASSLKRNTGELFFGEGSRLTVL.

The sample holds a few counts of this clonotype. It may be a read error: a sequence one base away is much more abundant. The rearrangement uses TRBV2 and TRBJ2-3; TRBD2 is a possible D gene (7 bases). The CDR3 contains 11 residues. Germline V lookup: CDR1 SNHLY, CDR2 FYNNEI. The V end was cut by 10 bases, the J end by 8 bases, with 13 bases between. This CDR3 reads CATHRGGTQYF. DNA for the CDR3: TGTGCCACCCATAGGGGGGGTACGCAGTATTTT.

The table lists this clonotype with a few counts. This chain links TRBV30 with TRBJ2-2; D perhaps matches TRBD2 (5 bases). V shed 1 base and J shed 3 bases, with 9 bases lying between them. The length of the CDR3 is 14 residues. CDR1 is GTSNPN and CDR2 is SVGIG in the germline V gene (reference sequence). The CDR3 reads CAWSGEMHTGELFF. For the CDR3, the DNA is TGTGCCTGGAGTGGGGAGATGCACACCGGGGAGCTGTTTTTT.

This clonotype was counted only a few times. The chain carries TRBV11-2 and TRBJ2-7; maybe TRBD1 (6 bases). This CDR3 has 15 residues. In germline, CDR1 is SGHAT, CDR2 FQNNGV. Trimming pared 4 bases from V and 3 bases from J, leaving 16 bases between. CDR3 bases: TGTGCCAGCAGCTACAGCGTCACAGGGAACTACGAGCAGTACTTC. This translates into CASSYSVTGNYEQYF. Complete variable domain (other parts from reference TRBV11-2 and TRBJ2-7): EAGVAQSPRYKIIEKRQSVAFWCNPISGHATLYWYQQILGQGPKLLIQFQNNGVVDDSQLPKDRFSAERLKGVDSTLKIQPAKLEDSAVYLCASSYSVTGNYEQYFGPGTRLTVT.

This clonotype was picked up many times. The genes are TRBV30 and TRBJ1-6, with a weak D call TRBD1 (6 bases). V gave up 1 base and J gave up 7 bases, with 11 bases separating them. Germline V gene lookup returns CDR1 GTSNPN and CDR2 SVGIG (reference sequence). The CDR3 length is 14 residues. The DNA of the CDR3 is TGTGCCTGGAGTGCAGGGAGGGGGAATTCACCCCTCCACTTT. Protein product: CAWSAGRGNSPLHF.

V gene TRBV7-3 combines with J gene TRBJ2-1; tentative D call: TRBD1 (5 bases). Trimming shortened V by 4 bases and J by 9 bases, and 19 bases separated the two germline ends. Germline loops: CDR1 SGHTA, CDR2 FQGTGA. The CDR3 contains 15 residues. DNA of the CDR3: TGTGCCAGCAGCTCGACAGACGTAGGGTGGGGTGAGCAGTTCTTC. Residues: CASSSTDVGWGEQFF.

This clonotype was seen repeatedly, ten times or more. This chain joins TRBV30 and TRBJ2-1, with TRBD2 matching 7 bases. The junction had 8 bases not matched to a gene; V was cut back by 5 bases and J by 4 bases. CDR1 and CDR2 from the germline V gene are GTSNPN and SVGIG (reference sequence). The CDR3 is 14 residues long. The CDR3 DNA sequence: TGTGCCTGGGCCCGGGGAGGGATATACAATGAGCAGTTCTTC. Its protein is CAWARGGIYNEQFF.

This clonotype was observed at least ten times. The chain employs TRBV15 and TRBJ1-4; D gene ambiguous. CDR1 is LNHNV and CDR2 is YYDKDF in the germline V gene (reference sequence). CDR3 length: 16 amino acids. V was shortened by 3 bases and J by 2 bases, with 13 bases between the two germline ends. The CDR3 here is CATSRKAVVTNEKLFF. The CDR3 bases are TGTGCCACCAGCAGGAAGGCAGTGGTCACTAATGAAAAACTGTTTTTT. Full variable domain (outside the CDR3, taken from reference TRBV15 and TRBJ1-4): DAMVIQNPRYQVTQFGKPVTLSCSQTLNHNVMYWYQQKSSQAPKLLFHYYDKDFNNEADTPDNFQSRRPNTSFCFLDIRSPGLGDTAMYLCATSRKAVVTNEKLFFGSGTQLSVL.

The chain employs TRBV6-6 and TRBJ2-3, with 14 bases aligning to TRBD2. Trimming took 2 bases from V and 4 from J; bases not matched to a gene: 11. This CDR3 region has 19 residues. Germline CDR1 MNHNY, CDR2 SVGAGI (reference sequence). The chain's CDR3 is CASSYTHPGLAGGSDTQYF. CDR3 coding DNA: TGTGCCAGCAGTTACACCCATCCCGGACTAGCGGGAGGATCAGATACGCAGTATTTT.

The sample holds many counts of this clonotype. V gene TRBV7-8 combines with J gene TRBJ1-1; D remains unclear. The CDR3 sequence is 12 residues long. V dropped 5 bases and J dropped 4 bases, with 8 bases sitting between them. Germline CDR1 is SGHVS and CDR2 is FQNEAQ. The CDR3 protein is CASSPPGTEAFF. As DNA, the CDR3 is TGTGCCAGCAGCCCGCCTGGCACTGAAGCTTTCTTT.

This chain uses TRBV5-6 with TRBJ1-1; 9 bases align to TRBD1. Germline lookup yields CDR1 SGHDT and CDR2 YYEEEE. The length of the CDR3 is 14 residues. Trimming removed 5 bases from V and 5 bases from J; junction bases left unmatched: 7. The DNA of the CDR3 is TGTGCCAGCAGGCCACAGGGGGCTGATACTGAAGCTTTCTTT. It translates to CASRPQGADTEAFF. The full variable domain, rest sourced from reference TRBV5-6 and TRBJ1-1, is DAGVTQSPTHLIKTRGQQVTLRCSPKSGHDTVSWYQQALGQGPQFIFQYYEEEERQRGNFPDRFSGHQFPNYSSELNVNALLLGDSALYLCASRPQGADTEAFFGQGTRLTVV.

The V call is TRBV7-8, the J call TRBJ2-7; 10 bases align to TRBD2. Germline assignment: CDR1 SGHVS and CDR2 FQNEAQ. Trimming removed 3 bases from V and 3 bases from J; junction bases left unmatched: 8. The CDR3 contains 16 residues. The CDR3 bases are TGTGCCAGCAGCTTGCGACCCGGGACTAGCGTCTACGAGCAGTACTTC. Its protein is CASSLRPGTSVYEQYF.

This clonotype was counted between two and nine times. The chain uses TRBV3-1 and TRBJ2-7, with D hard to call. Trimming removed 3 bases from V and 5 bases from J, with 14 bases in between. Germline lookup yields CDR1 LGHDT and CDR2 YNNKEL (reference sequence). The CDR3 is 14 residues long. The CDR3 is CASSHSGIGNEQYF. The CDR3 DNA reads TGTGCCAGCAGCCACTCCGGAATTGGAAACGAGCAGTACTTC.

This clonotype has only a few counts. The chain couples TRBV6-1 to TRBJ2-7; 8 bases align to TRBD1. CDR1 and CDR2 (germline): MNHNS, SASEGT. V was pared by 5 bases and J by 4 bases, with 10 bases of the junction left unmatched. The CDR3 is made up of 15 amino acids. The CDR3 is CASSSDRELPYEQYF. The CDR3 DNA sequence: TGTGCCAGCAGTTCGGACAGGGAGCTCCCGTACGAGCAGTACTTC.

This clonotype was seen just once. The chain combines TRBV19 with TRBJ1-6; TRBD1 is a possible D gene (5 bases). Trimming took off 7 bases at V and 10 bases at J, with 14 bases between the two ends. The germline V gene encodes CDR1 LNHDA and CDR2 SQIVND (reference sequence). The CDR3 has 13 amino acids. The CDR3 bases are TGTGCCAGTACCCTCGGGGGTAGCTCACCCCTCCACTTT. It translates to CASTLGGSSPLHF. Complete variable domain (other parts from reference TRBV19 and TRBJ1-6): DGGITQSPKYLFRKEGQNVTLSCEQNLNHDAMYWYRQDPGQGLRLIYYSQIVNDFQKGDIAEGYSVSREKKESFPLTVTSAQKNPTAFYLCASTLGGSSPLHFGNGTRLTVT.

This clonotype was detected only a few times. The J gene is TRBJ1-5, the V gene TRBV12-3 or TRBV12-4, with no clear D. The CDR3 consists of 14 residues. The V gene lost 5 bases and the J gene lost 0 bases, with 8 bases spanning the gap. CDR3 in amino acids: CASSAHYSNQPQHF. CDR3 DNA: TGTGCCAGCAGTGCCCATTATAGCAATCAGCCCCAGCATTTT.

Many counts were recorded for this clonotype. The chain is built from TRBV12-3 or TRBV12-4 and TRBJ2-5, with D perhaps being TRBD1 or TRBD2 (5 bases each). This CDR3 spans 15 amino acids. V gave up 4 bases and J gave up 6 bases, with 18 bases separating them. This CDR3 is CASSSTPRDAKTQYF. The CDR3 nucleotides read TGTGCCAGCAGTTCAACCCCCCGGGACGCAAAGACCCAGTACTTC.

This clonotype showed up just a few times. This may arise from a read error, as a much more abundant clone is one base away. The chain has TRBV15 and TRBJ2-1; 12 bases fit TRBD2. V lost 0 bases, J lost 6 bases, and 0 bases stayed unmatched. The CDR3 consists of 15 residues. Looked up from germline, CDR1 is LNHNV and CDR2 is YYDKDF (reference sequence). CDR3 sequence reads: CATSRETSGSNEQFF. The DNA for the CDR3 is TGTGCCACCAGCAGAGAGACTAGCGGGAGCAATGAGCAGTTCTTC.

This clonotype was picked up many times. This chain links TRBV20-1 with TRBJ2-3, with 12 bases lining up with TRBD2. Germline values: CDR1 DFQATT, CDR2 SNEGSKA (reference sequence). With 6 bases clipped from V and 3 bases from J, the junction kept 4 bases outside the gene matches. The CDR3 runs to 14 residues. In DNA form, the CDR3 reads TGCAGTGCCAGACTAGCGGGAGCTACAGATACGCAGTATTTT. It yields the protein CSARLAGATDTQYF.

The sample holds many counts of this clonotype. This CDR3 is CASSDSGRPQETQYF. The DNA for the CDR3 is TGTGCCAGCAGTGATAGCGGGAGACCTCAAGAGACCCAGTACTTC. The chain joins TRBV28 to TRBJ2-5; 9 nucleotides agree with TRBD2. Looked up from germline, CDR1 is MDHEN and CDR2 is SYDVKM. This CDR3 comprises 15 residues. J gave up 2 bases and V 5 bases, and 6 bases lay outside the gene matches.